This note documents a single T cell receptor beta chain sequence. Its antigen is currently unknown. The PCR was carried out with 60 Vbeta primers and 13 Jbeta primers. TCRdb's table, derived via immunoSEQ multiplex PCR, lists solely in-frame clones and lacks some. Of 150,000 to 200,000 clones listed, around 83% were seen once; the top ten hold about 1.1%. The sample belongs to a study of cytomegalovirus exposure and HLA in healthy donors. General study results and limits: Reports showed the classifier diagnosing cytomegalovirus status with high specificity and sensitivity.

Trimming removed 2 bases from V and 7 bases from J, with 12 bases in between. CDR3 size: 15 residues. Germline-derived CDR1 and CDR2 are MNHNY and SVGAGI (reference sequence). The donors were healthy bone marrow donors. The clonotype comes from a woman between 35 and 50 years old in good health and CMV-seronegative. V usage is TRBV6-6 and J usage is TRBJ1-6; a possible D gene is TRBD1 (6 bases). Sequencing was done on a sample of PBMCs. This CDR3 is CASSYPGQLNSPLHF. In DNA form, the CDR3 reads TGTGCCAGCAGTTACCCTGGACAGCTAAATTCACCCCTCCACTTT.